This entry features one T cell receptor (beta chain) sequence. Its antigen is not identified. This sample was included in a study of T-cell reconstitution after alpha-beta-depleted transplantation in children. The germline V gene encodes CDR1 SNHLY and CDR2 FYNNEI. The CDR3 is made up of 17 amino acids. With 11 bases removed from V and 0 bases from J, the gap between germline ends came to 23 bases. The library targeted TCRbeta and was prepared with unique molecular identifiers. MiXCR, run by TCRdb on the PCR reads, gives a single entry per CDR3 protein. The sample yields about 110,000 distinct CDR3 sequences, almost 6.5% seen once. Study outcomes and limitations: At one year after transplant, newly produced T cells mostly accounted for T-cell counts and diversity.

The material sequenced was PBMCs, mostly from graft donor cells, taken 360 days after TCRalphabeta/CD19-depleted stem cell transplant. The rearrangement joins TRBV2 to TRBJ2-1; D possibly corresponds to TRBD2 (6 bases). The receptor's source is a male patient between 2 and 9 years old who had a stem cell transplant for acute lymphoblastic leukemia, so the T cells may come from the graft donor. CDR3 sequence reads: CALCLADYRSSYNEQFF. As DNA, the CDR3 is TGTGCCCTCTGTTTAGCGGACTATCGGAGCTCCTACAATGAGCAGTTCTTC. Full variable domain (outside the CDR3, taken from reference TRBV2 and TRBJ2-1): EPEVTQTPSHQVTQMGQEVILRCVPISNHLYFYWYRQILGQKVEFLVSFYNNEISEKSEIFDDQFSVERPDGSNFTLKIRSTKLEDSAMYFCALCLADYRSSYNEQFFGPGTRLTVL.